Described below is a single TCR beta chain sequence and its context. Its specificity is unknown. This record belongs to a study of post-analysis software for immune sequencing data. At the level of the study: There were relapsing-remitting, secondary progressive and progressive-relapsing multiple sclerosis among the disease courses included. Overall study findings and caveats: By F measure, samples from a shared preparation batch strongly co-clustered. Those with multiple sclerosis, the patient group, showed significantly lower normalized Chao1 diversity than controls.

Prepared TCR beta cDNA libraries contained unique molecular identifiers. TCRdb reprocessed the PCR reads via MiXCR and lists one record per CDR3 protein. Of about 620,000 distinct CDR3 sequences in the sample, around 40% were seen once. Sequenced: blood. The TCR comes from a girl between 5 and 17 years old with multiple sclerosis.

The CDR3 region has the DNA TGTGCCATCAGTGATGGGGGAAATAGCAATCAGCCCCAGCATTTT. Residues: CAISDGGNSNQPQHF. This chain uses TRBV10-3 with TRBJ1-5; D is perhaps TRBD1 (5 bases). The CDR3 is 15 amino acids. The germline CDR1 and CDR2 sequences are ENHRY and SYGVKD. Trimming took off 3 bases at V and 0 bases at J, with 9 bases between the two ends.